The 29 T cell receptor beta chains presented below share a single source sample, sequenced in a study of control samples from healthy donors and cancer patients. Profiling relied on immunoSEQ multiplex PCR, and the TCRdb table lists in-frame clones only, not all of them. The table has around 20,000 clones, about four fifths seen once. The sample was PBMCs. These receptors all stem from a man older than 75 with head and neck cancer.

The chain is built from TRBV5-1 and TRBJ2-3; no clear D gene. Trimming left V 2 bases short and J 2 bases short, with 9 bases between. Germline V CDR1 and CDR2: SGHRS, YFSETQ. The CDR3 is made up of 14 amino acids. The CDR3 region is CASSFWRPTDTQYF. The CDR3 nucleotides read TGCGCCAGCAGCTTCTGGCGCCCCACAGATACGCAGTATTTT.

The chain combines TRBV5-6 with TRBJ1-6; D is unresolved. This CDR3 spans 16 amino acids. V was trimmed by 0 bases and J by 8 bases, leaving 15 bases between them. In germline, CDR1 is SGHDT, CDR2 YYEEEE. The chain's CDR3 is CASSLVVPTVDSPLHF. CDR3 bases: TGTGCCAGCAGCTTGGTCGTGCCCACCGTGGATTCACCCCTCCACTTT. Using reference TRBV5-6 and TRBJ1-6 for the parts outside the CDR3, the full variable domain is DAGVTQSPTHLIKTRGQQVTLRCSPKSGHDTVSWYQQALGQGPQFIFQYYEEEERQRGNFPDRFSGHQFPNYSSELNVNALLLGDSALYLCASSLVVPTVDSPLHFGNGTRLTVT.

The chain employs TRBV29-1 and TRBJ2-5, with 9 bases fitting TRBD1. The CDR3 has 12 residues. CDR1 is SQVTM, CDR2 ANQGSEA, per germline. V was pared by 6 bases and J by 3 bases, with 2 bases of the junction left unmatched. The CDR3 region is CSVWDREETQYF. The DNA for the CDR3 is TGCAGCGTATGGGACAGGGAAGAGACCCAGTACTTC. The whole variable domain, filled in from reference TRBV29-1 and TRBJ2-5, reads SAVISQKPSRDICQRGTSLTIQCQVDSQVTMMFWYRQQPGQSLTLIATANQGSEATYESGFVIDKFPISRPNLTFSTLTVSNMSPEDSSIYLCSVWDREETQYFGPGTRLLVL.

The chain recombines TRBV11-2 with TRBJ1-5, with no clear D. There are 12 residues in the CDR3. Germline CDR1 SGHAT, CDR2 FQNNGV. Trimming pared 5 bases from V and 3 bases from J, leaving 5 bases between. The CDR3 DNA reads TGTGCCAGCAGCAACCTCAATCAGCCCCAGCATTTT. It yields the protein CASSNLNQPQHF.

V is TRBV18 and J is TRBJ2-3, with a weak D call TRBD2 (6 bases). CDR3 length: 16 residues. Trimming pared 3 bases from V and 5 bases from J, leaving 18 bases between. Germline CDR1 KGHSH, CDR2 LQKENI. The CDR3 DNA reads TGTGCCAGCTCACCTCCCGGGACGGGAGCGGGAGATACGCAGTATTTT. It encodes CASSPPGTGAGDTQYF. Full variable domain (rest looked up from reference TRBV18 and TRBJ2-3): NAGVMQNPRHLVRRRGQEARLRCSPMKGHSHVYWYRQLPEEGLKFMVYLQKENIIDESGMPKERFSAEFPKEGPSILRIQQVVRGDSAAYFCASSPPGTGAGDTQYFGPGTRLTVL.

V usage is TRBV9 and J usage is TRBJ2-6; perhaps TRBD1 as D (6 bases). Germline V lookup: CDR1 SGDLS, CDR2 YYNGEE. Trimming removed 1 base at V and 0 bases at J, with 14 bases between. The CDR3 contains 18 residues. Here the CDR3 reads CASSVRDTLISGANVLTF. The CDR3 nucleotides read TGTGCCAGCAGCGTACGGGACACCCTTATCTCTGGGGCCAACGTCCTGACTTTC.

This clone was seen more than once but under ten times. This chain joins TRBV7-6 and TRBJ2-1, with no clear D. CDR1 is SGHVS and CDR2 is FNYEAQ in the germline V gene. This CDR3 comprises 12 residues. V was pared by 0 bases and J by 3 bases, with 0 bases between. The CDR3 DNA reads TGTGCCAGCAGCTTAGCCTACAATGAGCAGTTCTTC. Its protein is CASSLAYNEQFF.

The chain uses TRBV5-5 and TRBJ2-7; D unclear. The CDR3 has 14 amino acids. Germline-derived CDR1 and CDR2 are SGHKS and YYEKEE (reference sequence). The V end was cut by 4 bases, the J end by 3 bases, with 14 bases between. The DNA of the CDR3 is TGTGCCAGCAGCGAATTCGGAGACGGCTACGAGCAGTACTTC. This gives the protein CASSEFGDGYEQYF.

In its sample, this clone was seen a few times. The rearrangement uses TRBV28 and TRBJ1-6, with D maybe TRBD1 (5 bases). Germline CDR1 is MDHEN and CDR2 is SYDVKM. Trimming took off 7 bases at V and 7 bases at J, with 20 bases between the two ends. This CDR3 is built from 16 residues. CDR3 coding DNA: TGTGCCAGCACCACGGCTGGGGGTCAAGGGAATTCACCCCTCCACTTT. Translation gives CASTTAGGQGNSPLHF.

This clone showed up just a few times. The genes are TRBV4-1 and TRBJ2-2; D gene ambiguous. The CDR3 covers 16 residues. V lost 3 bases and J 5 bases, leaving 16 bases between the germline ends. Germline loops: CDR1 MGHRA, CDR2 YSYEKL. CDR3 loop: CASSQVDMGLTGELFF. The CDR3 bases are TGCGCCAGCAGCCAGGTGGATATGGGATTGACCGGGGAGCTGTTTTTT.

The genes are TRBV9 and TRBJ1-4, with unresolved D. V lost 4 bases to trimming and J lost 3 bases, with 13 bases between them. CDR1 SGDLS and CDR2 YYNGEE come from the germline V gene. This CDR3 is 15 amino acids long. The CDR3 region has the DNA TGTGCCAGCAGCTCGAAAATCGGGGCTAATGAAAAACTGTTTTTT. Protein product: CASSSKIGANEKLFF.

The rearrangement links TRBV18 to TRBJ2-3; TRBD1 agrees at 7 bases. The CDR3 extends over 16 amino acids. Germline V gene sequence: CDR1 KGHSH, CDR2 LQKENI. The ends lost 4 bases at V and 0 bases at J; junction bases unmatched: 7. The CDR3 protein is CASSLGQATSTDTQYF. CDR3 sequence (DNA): TGTGCCAGCTCACTAGGACAGGCCACTAGCACAGATACGCAGTATTTT.

The rearrangement links TRBV2 to TRBJ2-2; the match to TRBD1 covers 7 bases. The CDR3 loop spans 14 amino acids. J was trimmed by 7 bases and V by 6 bases; bases with no gene match: 8. Germline CDR1 reads SNHLY; CDR2 reads FYNNEI. The CDR3 loop reads CASRLTGTGGELFF. DNA for the CDR3: TGTGCCAGCAGGTTGACAGGGACGGGCGGGGAGCTGTTTTTT.

This CDR3 is CASSYRDRGTDTQYF. For the CDR3, the DNA is TGTGCCAGCAGCTACCGGGACAGGGGCACAGATACGCAGTATTTT. The rearrangement uses TRBV7-3 and TRBJ2-3; 9 nucleotides agree with TRBD1. The CDR3 contains 15 residues. V trimming: 4 bases; J trimming: 1 base; junction bases outside the gene matches: 3. CDR1 is SGHTA, CDR2 FQGTGA, per germline. The full variable domain, rest sourced from reference TRBV7-3 and TRBJ2-3, is GAGVSQTPSNKVTEKGKYVELRCDPISGHTALYWYRQSLGQGPEFLIYFQGTGAADDSGLPNDRFFAVRPEGSVSTLKIQRTERGDSAVYLCASSYRDRGTDTQYFGPGTRLTVL.

The rearrangement joins TRBV29-1 to TRBJ1-6; D is unclear. This CDR3 has 12 residues. Per germline, CDR1 SQVTM and CDR2 ANQGSEA. Deletions cut 4 bases from V and 6 bases from J, with 7 bases between. CDR3 region: CSVATANSPLHF. As DNA, the CDR3 is TGCAGCGTTGCTACAGCTAATTCACCCCTCCACTTT.

V is TRBV7-9 and J is TRBJ1-5, with no clear D. Germline lookup yields CDR1 SEHNR and CDR2 FQNEAQ (reference sequence). This CDR3 spans 16 amino acids. The V and J ends lost 0 bases and 6 bases respectively, with 15 bases between them. CDR3: CASSLAFGPRGQPQHF. For the CDR3, the DNA is TGTGCCAGCAGCTTAGCGTTCGGCCCCCGCGGTCAGCCCCAGCATTTT.

The chain uses TRBV7-2 and TRBJ1-2; D remains ambiguous. The V and J ends lost 5 bases and 4 bases respectively, with 14 bases between them. The V gene's germline CDR1 is SGHTA and CDR2 FQGNSA. The CDR3 has 14 residues. CDR3 residues: CASSLQVDLYGYTF. The CDR3 DNA is TGTGCCAGCAGCCTCCAAGTAGACCTCTATGGCTACACCTTC. Full variable domain (rest looked up from reference TRBV7-2 and TRBJ1-2): GAGVSQSPSNKVTEKGKDVELRCDPISGHTALYWYRQSLGQGLEFLIYFQGNSAPDKSGLPSDRFSAERTGGSVSTLTIQRTQQEDSAVYLCASSLQVDLYGYTFGSGTRLTVV.

This clone was seen a single time. This chain joins TRBV9 and TRBJ2-2; D gene ambiguous. The CDR3 covers 13 residues. CDR1 is SGDLS, CDR2 YYNGEE, per germline. With 1 base removed from V and 8 bases from J, the gap between germline ends came to 9 bases. In nucleotides, the CDR3 is TGTGCCAGCAGCGTATTAGGGAAGGGGGAGCTGTTTTTT. Its protein is CASSVLGKGELFF.

By its share, this clone is large (0.1 to 1%). V gene TRBV5-1 combines with J gene TRBJ2-2; D ambiguous. The CDR3 contains 14 residues. Germline V CDR1 and CDR2: SGHRS, YFSETQ. Trimming stripped 4 bases from V and 3 bases from J, with 10 bases between. This CDR3 is CASSRHFDTGELFF. CDR3 nucleotide sequence: TGCGCCAGCAGCCGACACTTTGACACCGGGGAGCTGTTTTTT.

Details on this clone: The sample has other DNA sequences that encode this CDR3 too. This chain connects TRBV7-3 to TRBJ2-3; D may correspond to TRBD1 or TRBD2 (6 bases each). Germline loops: CDR1 SGHTA, CDR2 FQGTGA. V gave up 3 bases and J gave up 2 bases, with 9 bases separating them. This CDR3 has 14 amino acids. In DNA, the CDR3 is TGTGCCAGCAGCTTCCGGGGGCCCACAGATACGCAGTATTTT. This encodes CASSFRGPTDTQYF.

The rearrangement links TRBV15 to TRBJ2-3, with 12 bases lining up with TRBD2. The CDR3 sequence is 17 residues long. After removal of 3 bases from V and 3 bases from J, the junction contained 7 bases not matched to a gene. Germline V gives CDR1 LNHNV, CDR2 YYDKDF (reference sequence). The CDR3 spells CATSSTSGGRPTDTQYF. The CDR3 nucleotides read TGTGCCACCAGCAGTACTAGCGGGGGGCGTCCGACAGATACGCAGTATTTT.

The V gene is TRBV19, the J gene TRBJ1-2; weak D call: TRBD1 (6 bases). This CDR3 contains 14 residues. Germline CDR1 is LNHDA and CDR2 is SQIVND (reference sequence). Trimming removed 10 bases at V and 8 bases at J, with 23 bases between. CDR3 protein: CATRIPGVSRGYTF. CDR3 sequence (DNA): TGTGCCACCCGGATTCCAGGGGTATCACGAGGCTACACCTTC.

The chain recombines TRBV10-3 with TRBJ1-2, with a possible D match to TRBD1 (5 bases). V dropped 3 bases and J dropped 0 bases, with 8 bases sitting between them. The CDR3 has 14 amino acids. Germline V gene data show CDR1 as ENHRY and CDR2 as SYGVKD. CDR3 loop: CAISDRVSNYGYTF. The CDR3 bases are TGTGCCATCAGTGACAGGGTTTCTAACTATGGCTACACCTTC.

This chain connects TRBV7-9 to TRBJ1-2; D remains unclear. Trimming removed 6 bases from V and 0 bases from J, with 14 bases in between. This CDR3 is built from 15 residues. Germline V gene data show CDR1 as SEHNR and CDR2 as FQNEAQ (reference sequence). The CDR3 DNA is TGTGCCAGCAGTTCACCAGGCGCTACTAACTATGGCTACACCTTC. This gives the protein CASSSPGATNYGYTF.

This clone has only one observation. V and J are TRBV5-1 and TRBJ2-3; D uncertain. V gave up 0 bases and J gave up 1 base, with 3 bases separating them. The CDR3 has 13 amino acids. Germline CDR1 is SGHRS and CDR2 is YFSETQ. The CDR3 loop reads CASSLDRTDTQYF. In DNA, the CDR3 is TGCGCCAGCAGCTTGGACCGCACAGATACGCAGTATTTT. Drawing the rest from reference TRBV5-1 and TRBJ2-3, the complete variable domain is KAGVTQTPRYLIKTRGQQVTLSCSPISGHRSVSWYQQTPGQGLQFLFEYFSETQRNKGNFPGRFSGRQFSNSRSEMNVSTLELGDSALYLCASSLDRTDTQYFGPGTRLTVL.

This clone was detected once. The CDR3 reads CATSGGGTDIQYF. The CDR3 DNA reads TGTGCCACCAGTGGGGGGGGGACGGACATTCAGTACTTC. The chain couples TRBV24-1 to TRBJ2-4; 7 nucleotides align to TRBD2. CDR3 length: 13 residues. The J segment lost 8 bases and the V segment lost 5 bases, leaving 5 bases of the junction unmatched. The germline CDR1 and CDR2 sequences are KGHDR and SFDVKD.

The gene calls are TRBV20-1 and TRBJ2-7; D gene ambiguous. V dropped 2 bases and J dropped 5 bases, with 7 bases sitting between them. Germline-derived CDR1 and CDR2 are DFQATT and SNEGSKA (reference sequence). The CDR3 runs to 11 residues. The CDR3 loop reads CSARRLNEQYF. CDR3 DNA: TGCAGTGCTAGACGCCTAAACGAGCAGTACTTC.

This chain connects TRBV4-1 to TRBJ2-7, with D perhaps assigned TRBD1 or TRBD2 (6 bases each). The CDR3 consists of 16 residues. Germline V gives CDR1 MGHRA, CDR2 YSYEKL. V was trimmed by 2 bases and J by 2 bases, leaving 16 bases between them. This chain's CDR3 is CASSQIWGASPYEQYF. CDR3 nucleotide sequence: TGCGCCAGCAGCCAAATCTGGGGGGCCTCTCCCTACGAGCAGTACTTC.

The chain has TRBV21-1 and TRBJ2-5; the table's D call of TRBD1 was not tested on the DNA. TRBV21-1 is designated a pseudogene. CDR3 length equals 18 residues. The CDR3 is CASSDGQGKGDFQETQYF. The DNA of the CDR3 is TGTGCCAGCAGCGACGGACAGGGAAAGGGGGATTTCCAAGAGACCCAGTACTTC.